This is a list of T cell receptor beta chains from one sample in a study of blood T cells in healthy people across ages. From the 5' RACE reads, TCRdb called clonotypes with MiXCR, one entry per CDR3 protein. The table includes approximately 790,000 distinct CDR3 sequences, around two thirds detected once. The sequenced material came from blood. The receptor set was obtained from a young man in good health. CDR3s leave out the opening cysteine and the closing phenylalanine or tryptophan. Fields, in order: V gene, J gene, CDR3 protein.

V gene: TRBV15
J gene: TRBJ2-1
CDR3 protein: ATSSSGGYNEQF

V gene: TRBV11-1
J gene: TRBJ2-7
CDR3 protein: ASSFVGISYEQY

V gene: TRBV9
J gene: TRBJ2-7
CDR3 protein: ASSGPVVNEQY

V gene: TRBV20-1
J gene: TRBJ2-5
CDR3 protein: SATGSRETQY

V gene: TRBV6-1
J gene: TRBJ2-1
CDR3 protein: ASSPRGLAPNEQF

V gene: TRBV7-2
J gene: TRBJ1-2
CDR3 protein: ASTTPPGGSPGANYGYT

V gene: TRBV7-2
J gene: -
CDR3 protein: ASSSGLSLPSEESETQY

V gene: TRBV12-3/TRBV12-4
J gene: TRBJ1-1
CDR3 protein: ASSLTGGGTEAF

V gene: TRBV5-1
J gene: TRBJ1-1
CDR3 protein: ASSLAPTGDTEAF

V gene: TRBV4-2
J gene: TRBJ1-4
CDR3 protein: ASSQDSSQNEKLF

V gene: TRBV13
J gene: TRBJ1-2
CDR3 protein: ASSLRGQPNYGYT

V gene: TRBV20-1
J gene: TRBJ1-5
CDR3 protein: SAMGQGHQPQH

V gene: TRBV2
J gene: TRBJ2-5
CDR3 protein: ASTLQGMGEQY

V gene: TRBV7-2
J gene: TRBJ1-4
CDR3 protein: ASSSGGWGENLF

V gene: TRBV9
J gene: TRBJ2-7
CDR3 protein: ASSEAGAAYEQY

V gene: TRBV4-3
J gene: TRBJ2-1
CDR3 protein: ASSQKNAGGFYNEQF

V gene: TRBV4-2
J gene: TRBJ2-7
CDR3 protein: ASSPRIGLADYEQY

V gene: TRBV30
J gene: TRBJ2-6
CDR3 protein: AGPLSSGANVLT

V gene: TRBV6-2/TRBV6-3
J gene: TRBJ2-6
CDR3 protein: ASSYRQVLFKDNVLT

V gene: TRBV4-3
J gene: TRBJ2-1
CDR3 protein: ASSQDTNSYNEQF

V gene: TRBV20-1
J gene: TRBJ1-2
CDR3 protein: SASGAQSGYT

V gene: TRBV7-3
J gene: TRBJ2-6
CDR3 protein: ASSLGFGSNSGANVLT

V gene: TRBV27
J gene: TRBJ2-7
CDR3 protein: ASSLQVNSYEQY